This passage covers 21 T cell receptor beta chains from one sample sequenced in a study of shared clonotypes between healthy human individuals. Sequencing used immunoSEQ multiplex PCR; TCRdb keeps in-frame clones, though not all of them. The data contain about 530,000 clones, approximately 79% of them singletons. The sample taken for sequencing was PBMCs. The receptors shown here come from a middle-aged woman in good health. Some clones in this sample may be carry-over from other donors' samples.

This clone has a handful of counts. The chain uses TRBV18 and TRBJ1-1, with no clear D. The ends were cut back, 8 bases at V and 1 base at J, with 11 bases in the middle. In germline, CDR1 is KGHSH, CDR2 LQKENI. This CDR3 is 13 amino acids long. CDR3 bases: TGTGCCAGCGCCGTGACGGCGAACACTGAAGCTTTCTTT. Its translation is CASAVTANTEAFF.

The chain has TRBV7-3 and TRBJ2-1, with D possibly being TRBD1 (6 bases). V was shortened by 4 bases and J by 7 bases, with 11 bases between the two germline ends. The germline gives CDR1 SGHTA, CDR2 FQGTGA. The CDR3 covers 13 residues. CDR3 coding DNA: TGTGCCAGCAGCTCCAAGGACAGAAATGAGCAGTTCTTC. Residues: CASSSKDRNEQFF.

This clone was counted a single time. This CDR3 reads CASSESGSGWSTDTQYF. The CDR3 DNA follows: TGTGCCAGCAGTGAGAGCGGGAGTGGGTGGAGCACAGATACGCAGTATTTT. The gene calls are TRBV2 and TRBJ2-3, with TRBD2 identical over 8 bases. V shed 3 bases and J 0 bases; nucleotides not matched to a gene: 8. The V gene's germline CDR1 is SNHLY and CDR2 FYNNEI. This CDR3 comprises 17 residues.

The chain uses TRBV5-1 and TRBJ2-2, with 11 positions matching TRBD2. Trimming took 1 base from V and 1 from J; bases not matched to a gene: 3. Germline CDR1 SGHRS, CDR2 YFSETQ. CDR3 size: 17 residues. CDR3 amino acids: CASSLSLAGGNTGELFF. The CDR3 DNA reads as TGCGCCAGCAGCTTGTCCCTAGCGGGAGGGAACACCGGGGAGCTGTTTTTT.

This clone was counted only a few times. The rearrangement joins TRBV11-2 to TRBJ1-4, with 7 bases that match TRBD1. The J segment lost 3 bases and the V segment lost 5 bases, leaving 6 bases of the junction unmatched. The CDR3 totals 15 residues. Germline V gene lookup returns CDR1 SGHAT and CDR2 FQNNGV. In DNA, the CDR3 is TGTGCCAGCAGCACACAGGGGCTACCTAATGAAAAACTGTTTTTT. As protein: CASSTQGLPNEKLFF.

The CDR3 sequence: CASSSLSGTSFREQFF. Written as DNA, the CDR3 is TGTGCCAGCAGCTCACTCTCCGGGACTAGTTTTCGTGAGCAGTTCTTC. This rearrangement joins TRBV11-2 to TRBJ2-1; 8 nucleotides match TRBD2. CDR3 length equals 16 residues. The junction had 14 bases not matched to a gene; V was cut back by 4 bases and J by 9 bases. Germline lookup yields CDR1 SGHAT and CDR2 FQNNGV.

The chain uses TRBV5-6 and TRBJ1-5; D is perhaps TRBD1 (6 bases). V was clipped by 0 bases and J by 3 bases, with 13 bases between them. CDR1 is SGHDT and CDR2 is YYEEEE in the germline V gene. CDR3 length: 16 residues. CDR3 nucleotide sequence: TGTGCCAGCAGCTTGGGAACAGGGCTATACAATCAGCCCCAGCATTTT. This codes for CASSLGTGLYNQPQHF. Supplemented by reference TRBV5-6 and TRBJ1-5, the full variable domain reads DAGVTQSPTHLIKTRGQQVTLRCSPKSGHDTVSWYQQALGQGPQFIFQYYEEEERQRGNFPDRFSGHQFPNYSSELNVNALLLGDSALYLCASSLGTGLYNQPQHFGDGTRLSIL.

The rearrangement links TRBV4-3 to TRBJ2-5, with 10 bases fitting TRBD2. Germline lookup yields CDR1 LGHNA and CDR2 YSLEER. The CDR3 has 16 residues. The V and J ends lost 0 bases and 4 bases, in that order; junction bases with no gene match: 5. This CDR3 reads CASSQEFLAGAETQYF. The CDR3 DNA is TGCGCCAGCAGCCAAGAATTCCTAGCGGGAGCAGAGACCCAGTACTTC.

The rearrangement uses TRBV25-1 and TRBJ2-5, with 12 positions matching TRBD2. CDR3 size: 15 residues. Trimming cost V 5 bases and J 5 bases; bases outside gene matches: 6. Germline V gives CDR1 MGHDK, CDR2 SYGVNS. CDR3 in DNA: TGTGCCAGCAGTATGACTAGCGGGAGTCGGGAGACCCAGTACTTC. Encoded protein: CASSMTSGSRETQYF.

The J gene is TRBJ2-3, the V gene TRBV5-1; the match to TRBD2 covers 11 bases. CDR3 size: 16 residues. The germline CDR1 and CDR2 sequences are SGHRS and YFSETQ. Trimming took 5 bases from V and 5 from J; bases not matched to a gene: 10. The CDR3 region has the DNA TGCGCCAGCAGTTTGTTAGCGGGAGGGCCGGGAGATACGCAGTATTTT. Translating it yields CASSLLAGGPGDTQYF.

The chain joins TRBV5-4 to TRBJ2-7, with 9 positions matching TRBD2. Germline-derived CDR1 and CDR2 are SGHNT and YYREEE (reference sequence). There are 14 residues in the CDR3. V lost 1 base and J lost 3; bases outside the gene matches: 2. CDR3 bases: TGTGCCAGCAGCTTGAGTAGCGGGAGCTACGAGCAGTACTTC. This translates into CASSLSSGSYEQYF. Using reference TRBV5-4 and TRBJ2-7 for the parts outside the CDR3, the full variable domain is ETGVTQSPTHLIKTRGQQVTLRCSSQSGHNTVSWYQQALGQGPQFIFQYYREEENGRGNFPPRFSGLQFPNYSSELNVNALELDDSALYLCASSLSSGSYEQYFGPGTRLTVT.

V and J are TRBV28 and TRBJ2-2; 9 bases are a match to TRBD1. From germline, CDR1 is MDHEN and CDR2 SYDVKM. V dropped 2 bases and J dropped 7; count of bases not matched to a gene: 8. The CDR3 spans 16 residues. CDR3 DNA sequence: TGTGCCAGCAGTTTAATCCCCGGGACAGGGAGCGGGGAGCTGTTTTTT. Translated: CASSLIPGTGSGELFF.

This sequence joins TRBV7-9 and TRBJ2-7; weak D call: TRBD2 (7 bases). The length of the CDR3 is 16 residues. Per germline, CDR1 SEHNR and CDR2 FQNEAQ (reference sequence). Trimming removed 5 bases at V and 1 base at J, with 18 bases between. CDR3 sequence: CASSPGWEGTSYEQYF. The CDR3 nucleotides are TGTGCCAGCAGCCCAGGATGGGAGGGGACATCCTACGAGCAGTACTTC. Full variable domain (remainder filled in from reference TRBV7-9 and TRBJ2-7): DTGVSQNPRHKITKRGQNVTFRCDPISEHNRLYWYRQTLGQGPEFLTYFQNEAQLEKSRLLSDRFSAERPKGSFSTLEIQRTEQGDSAMYLCASSPGWEGTSYEQYFGPGTRLTVT.

CDR3 residues: CASSEAGGQTYEQYF. CDR3 nucleotide sequence: TGTGCCAGCAGTGAAGCAGGAGGGCAGACCTACGAGCAGTACTTC. The chain carries TRBV6-1 and TRBJ2-7, with a possible D match to TRBD2 (6 bases). The germline V and J ends were trimmed by 0 bases and 2 bases, with 11 bases remaining between them. Germline V CDR1 and CDR2: MNHNS, SASEGT. This CDR3 region has 15 residues.

J is TRBJ2-1 and V is TRBV7-2; D possibly corresponds to TRBD1 (6 bases). The ends were cut back, 5 bases at V and 4 bases at J, with 12 bases in the middle. Germline V gene lookup returns CDR1 SGHTA and CDR2 FQGNSA. This CDR3 is built from 14 residues. DNA of the CDR3: TGTGCCAGCAGCCCCCGACAGGCATACAATGAGCAGTTCTTC. This sequence encodes CASSPRQAYNEQFF.

The rearrangement links TRBV4-1 to TRBJ1-1; D unclear. This CDR3 is 13 amino acids long. Germline values: CDR1 MGHRA, CDR2 YSYEKL. Trimming took off 0 bases at V and 9 bases at J, with 11 bases between the two ends. CDR3 in amino acids: CASSQEIAGKAFF. The DNA of the CDR3 is TGCGCCAGCAGCCAAGAGATAGCTGGGAAAGCTTTCTTT.

This sequence joins TRBV7-2 and TRBJ2-3, with 8 bases that match TRBD2. The J segment lost 1 base and the V segment lost 1 base, leaving 4 bases of the junction unmatched. This CDR3 has 16 residues. Germline assignment: CDR1 SGHTA and CDR2 FQGNSA. Written as DNA, the CDR3 is TGTGCCAGCAGCTTAGTTGCGGGAGGAGGCACAGATACGCAGTATTTT. Its translation: CASSLVAGGGTDTQYF.

This clone occurred once. This chain uses TRBV28 with TRBJ2-5, with D hard to call. Germline assignment: CDR1 MDHEN and CDR2 SYDVKM. The V end was cut by 4 bases, the J end by 2 bases, with 11 bases between. This CDR3 is 14 amino acids long. CDR3 in amino acids: CASSSGLEQETQYF. CDR3 bases: TGTGCCAGCAGTTCCGGGCTAGAGCAAGAGACCCAGTACTTC.

The chain carries TRBV13 and TRBJ2-5, with 9 positions matching TRBD2. Germline-derived CDR1 and CDR2 are PRHDT and FYEKMQ (reference sequence). The J segment lost 1 base and the V segment lost 3 bases, leaving 9 bases of the junction unmatched. The CDR3 covers 17 residues. The CDR3 loop is CASSLREGHTSQETQYF. The CDR3 region has the DNA TGTGCCAGCAGCTTGCGGGAGGGCCATACTAGCCAAGAGACCCAGTACTTC.

The genes are TRBV5-1 and TRBJ1-1; D is possibly TRBD1 (5 bases). The ends were cut back, 2 bases at V and 1 base at J, with 18 bases in the middle. The CDR3 is 17 amino acids. The germline gives CDR1 SGHRS, CDR2 YFSETQ. CDR3 nucleotides: TGCGCCAGCAGCTTAACCGGGAACGGGGGAGGGAACACTGAAGCTTTCTTT. It specifies CASSLTGNGGGNTEAFF.

This sequence joins TRBV27 and TRBJ2-2; D gene ambiguous. Germline V gene sequence: CDR1 MNHEY, CDR2 SMNVEV (reference sequence). V lost 3 bases to trimming and J lost 4 bases, with 6 bases between them. CDR3 length: 13 residues. CDR3 coding DNA: TGTGCCAGCAGTTTCTTGGGCACCGGGGAGCTGTTTTTT. This encodes CASSFLGTGELFF.